The 10 T cell receptor beta chains listed next were all sequenced from one sample in a study of CD8 T cell repertoires and HIV-1 epitope variants. The data were produced by immunoSEQ multiplex PCR, yet TCRdb's version contains in-frame clones alone and is incomplete. Of over 2,000 clones listed, 70% to 80% are singletons. Their cognate antigens are unknown. The sequenced material came from cultured CD8+ T cells derived from PBMCs. These TCRs come from a male donor with HIV.

This clone is termed large. The gene calls are TRBV2 and TRBJ2-1; maybe TRBD2 (7 bases). The CDR3 length is 14 residues. Trimming pared 3 bases from V and 7 bases from J, leaving 13 bases between. CDR1 is SNHLY and CDR2 is FYNNEI in the germline V gene. CDR3: CASSEGGTLNEQFF. The CDR3 coding sequence is TGTGCCAGCAGTGAGGGGGGGACATTGAATGAGCAGTTCTTC.

This clone was detected once. The genes are TRBV28 and TRBJ1-1; no firm D call. CDR1 and CDR2 from the germline V gene are MDHEN and SYDVKM. CDR3 length: 19 amino acids. Trimming stripped 4 bases from V and 4 bases from J, with 28 bases between. For the CDR3, the DNA is TGTGCCAGCAGTTCTCAACTCTTTCGACACGAAGATTCGATCACTGAAGCTTTCTTT. Protein product: CASSSQLFRHEDSITEAFF.

The rearrangement uses TRBV7-8 and TRBJ2-7; D is tentatively TRBD1 or TRBD2 (5 bases each). Deletions cut 1 base from V and 5 bases from J, with 9 bases between. The CDR3 runs to 13 residues. The germline CDR1 and CDR2 sequences are SGHVS and FQNEAQ. The CDR3 DNA reads as TGTGCCAGCAGCTTAGGGGGGTTCGACGAGCAGTACTTC. Translated, it gives CASSLGGFDEQYF. The full variable domain, completed using reference TRBV7-8 and TRBJ2-7, is GAGVSQSPRYKVAKRGQDVALRCDPISGHVSLFWYQQALGQGPEFLTYFQNEAQLDKSGLPSDRFFAERPEGSVSTLKIQRTQQEDSAVYLCASSLGGFDEQYFGPGTRLTVT.

This clone was recorded a few times. This chain joins TRBV28 and TRBJ1-2, with D hard to call. Germline values: CDR1 MDHEN, CDR2 SYDVKM. The CDR3 runs 14 residues. Trimming took 4 bases from V and 1 from J, leaving 10 bases between them. CDR3 in DNA: TGTGCCAGCAGTTCCCGGTCGATTAACTATGGCTACACCTTC. Translated, it gives CASSSRSINYGYTF.

This chain connects TRBV7-8 to TRBJ2-1, with D possibly being TRBD1 (5 bases). Looked up from germline, CDR1 is SGHVS and CDR2 is FQNEAQ. This CDR3 is 13 amino acids long. The V gene lost 2 bases and the J gene lost 5 bases, with 7 bases spanning the gap. The CDR3 DNA follows: TGTGCCAGCAGCTTACTCAGGGACAATGAGCAGTTCTTC. Amino acid sequence: CASSLLRDNEQFF.

The chain couples TRBV27 to TRBJ1-1, with TRBD1 identical over 8 bases. With V trimmed by 5 bases and J by 6 bases, 2 bases remained unmatched. Germline CDR1 MNHEY, CDR2 SMNVEV (reference sequence). The CDR3 contains 12 residues. CDR3 residues: CASSDRGPEAFF. CDR3 nucleotides: TGTGCCAGCAGTGACAGGGGTCCTGAAGCTTTCTTT.

The chain has TRBV7-9 and TRBJ2-7; either TRBD1 or TRBD2 may supply D (7 bases each). Germline V gene data show CDR1 as SEHNR and CDR2 as FQNEAQ (reference sequence). This CDR3 has 14 residues. V lost 5 bases, J lost 3 bases, and 14 bases lay in between. CDR3: CASSGGDRYYEQYF. Here the CDR3 DNA reads TGTGCCAGCAGCGGGGGGGACAGATACTACGAGCAGTACTTC.

This clone turned up a few times. This chain joins TRBV5-6 and TRBJ2-3; the D gene is possibly TRBD1 (6 bases). The CDR3 length is 15 residues. V lost 4 bases and J lost 2, with 14 bases in between. Germline values: CDR1 SGHDT, CDR2 YYEEEE. DNA for the CDR3: TGTGCCAGCAGCCCAACCCGGGACAACACAGATACGCAGTATTTT. This translates into CASSPTRDNTDTQYF.

The gene calls are TRBV7-9 and TRBJ2-1; possible D gene TRBD2, 5 bases. The CDR3 contains 12 residues. CDR1 and CDR2 from the germline V gene are SEHNR and FQNEAQ (reference sequence). V was trimmed by 5 bases and J by 9 bases, leaving 11 bases between them. CDR3 nucleotides: TGTGCCAGCAGCCGCTCGGGGTTTGAGCAGTTCTTC. Amino acid sequence: CASSRSGFEQFF. Full variable domain (missing parts from reference TRBV7-9 and TRBJ2-1): DTGVSQNPRHKITKRGQNVTFRCDPISEHNRLYWYRQTLGQGPEFLTYFQNEAQLEKSRLLSDRFSAERPKGSFSTLEIQRTEQGDSAMYLCASSRSGFEQFFGPGTRLTVL.

This clone came up once. The chain employs TRBV25-1 and TRBJ1-1; D may be TRBD1 (5 bases). The CDR3 consists of 14 residues. The V end lost 1 base, the J end lost 5 bases, and 11 bases lay between the germline ends. The germline CDR1 and CDR2 sequences are MGHDK and SYGVNS. CDR3 in amino acids: CASSESGGGTEAFF. The DNA of the CDR3 is TGTGCCAGCAGTGAATCCGGGGGAGGAACTGAAGCTTTCTTT.